This T cell receptor (beta chain) was observed in a study of T cells expressing NK-cell markers. TCRdb reprocessed the 5' RACE reads, keeping one entry per CDR3 protein, no DNA. The repertoire table contains hundreds of thousands of distinct CDR3 sequences. Germline-derived CDR1 and CDR2 are LGHDT and YNNKEL (reference sequence). The CDR3 extends over 13 amino acids. The receptor comes from a man aged 18 to 69 in good health. This chain links TRBV3-1 with TRBJ1-3. Sequencing input: blood T cells: a sorted CD56 or NKG2C T cell subset, CD4+ or CD8+ T cells, or bulk PBMC T cells (not recorded which). The CDR3 is CASRERPGNTIYF.